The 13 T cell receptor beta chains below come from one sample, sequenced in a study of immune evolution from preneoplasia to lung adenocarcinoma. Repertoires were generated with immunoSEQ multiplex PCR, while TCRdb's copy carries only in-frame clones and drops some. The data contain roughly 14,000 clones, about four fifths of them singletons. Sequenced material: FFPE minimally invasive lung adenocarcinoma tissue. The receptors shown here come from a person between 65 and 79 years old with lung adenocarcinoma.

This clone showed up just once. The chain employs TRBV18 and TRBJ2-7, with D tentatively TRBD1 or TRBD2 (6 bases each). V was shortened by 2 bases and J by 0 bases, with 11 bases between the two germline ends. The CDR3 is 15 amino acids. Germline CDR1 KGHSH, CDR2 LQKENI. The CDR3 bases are TGTGCCAGCTCACCAAGGGGGGAGGCCTCCTACGAGCAGTACTTC. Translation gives CASSPRGEASYEQYF.

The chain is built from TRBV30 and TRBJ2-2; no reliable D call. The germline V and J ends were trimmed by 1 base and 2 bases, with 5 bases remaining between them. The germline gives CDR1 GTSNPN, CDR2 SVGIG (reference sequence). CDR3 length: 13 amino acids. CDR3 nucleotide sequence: TGTGCCTGGAGTGGAGCCAACACCGGGGAGCTGTTTTTT. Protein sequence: CAWSGANTGELFF.

CDR3 DNA sequence: TGTGCCAGCAGTTACTCGAGAGAGAGATTGCAGTTCTTC. Translation: CASSYSRERLQFF. The rearrangement joins TRBV6-5 to TRBJ2-1; D remains unclear. CDR1 MNHEY and CDR2 SVGAGI come from the germline V gene. Trimming stripped 0 bases from V and 12 bases from J, with 12 bases between. The CDR3 covers 13 residues.

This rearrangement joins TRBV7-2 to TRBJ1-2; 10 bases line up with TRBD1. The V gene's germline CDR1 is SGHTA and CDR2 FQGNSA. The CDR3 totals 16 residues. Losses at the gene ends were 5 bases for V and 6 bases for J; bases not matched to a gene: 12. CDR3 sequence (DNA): TGTGCCAGCAGCACCCGGGACAGGGGAGGCGAGGATGGCTACACCTTC. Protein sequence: CASSTRDRGGEDGYTF.

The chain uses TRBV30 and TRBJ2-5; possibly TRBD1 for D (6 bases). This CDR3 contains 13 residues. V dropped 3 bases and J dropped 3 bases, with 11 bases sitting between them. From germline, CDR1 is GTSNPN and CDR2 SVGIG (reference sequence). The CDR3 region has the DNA TGTGCCTGGAGGTCGCCAGGGGAAGAGACCCAGTACTTC. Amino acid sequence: CAWRSPGEETQYF.

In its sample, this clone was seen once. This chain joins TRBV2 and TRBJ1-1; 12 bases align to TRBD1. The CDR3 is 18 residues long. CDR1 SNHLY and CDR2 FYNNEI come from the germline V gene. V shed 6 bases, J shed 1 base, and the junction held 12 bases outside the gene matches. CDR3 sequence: CASRQTGTGGDRNTEAFF. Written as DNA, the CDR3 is TGTGCCAGCAGACAAACCGGGACAGGGGGCGATAGGAACACTGAAGCTTTCTTT.

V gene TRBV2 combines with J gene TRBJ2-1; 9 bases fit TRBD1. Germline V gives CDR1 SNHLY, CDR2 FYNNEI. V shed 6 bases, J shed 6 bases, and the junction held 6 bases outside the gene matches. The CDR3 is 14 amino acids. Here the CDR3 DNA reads TGTGCCAGCAGCAAAGGACAGGGGATCAATGAGCAGTTCTTC. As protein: CASSKGQGINEQFF.

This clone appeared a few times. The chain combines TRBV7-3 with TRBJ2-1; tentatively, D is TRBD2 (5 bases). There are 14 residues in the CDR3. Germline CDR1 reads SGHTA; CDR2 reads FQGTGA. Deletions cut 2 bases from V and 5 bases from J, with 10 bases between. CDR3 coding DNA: TGTGCCAGCAGCTTAGGAGGTAATAACAATGAGCAGTTCTTC. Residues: CASSLGGNNNEQFF.

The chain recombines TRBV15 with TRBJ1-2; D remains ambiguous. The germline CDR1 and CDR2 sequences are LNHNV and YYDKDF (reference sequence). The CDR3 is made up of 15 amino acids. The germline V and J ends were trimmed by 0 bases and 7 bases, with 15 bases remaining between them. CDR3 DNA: TGTGCCACCAGCAGAGATGGGGAGTTGGGCCGTGGCTACACCTTC. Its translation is CATSRDGELGRGYTF.

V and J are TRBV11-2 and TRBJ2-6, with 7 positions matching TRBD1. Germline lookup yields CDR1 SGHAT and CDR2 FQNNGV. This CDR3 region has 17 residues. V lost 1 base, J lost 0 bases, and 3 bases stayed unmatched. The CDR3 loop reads CASSLVDRFSGANVLTF. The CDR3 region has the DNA TGTGCCAGCAGCTTAGTGGACAGGTTCTCTGGGGCCAACGTCCTGACTTTC.

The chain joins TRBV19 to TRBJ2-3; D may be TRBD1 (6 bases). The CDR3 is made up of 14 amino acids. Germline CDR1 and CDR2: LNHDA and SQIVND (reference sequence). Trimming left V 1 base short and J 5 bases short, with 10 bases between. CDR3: CASSIGLGGDTQYF. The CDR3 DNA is TGTGCCAGTAGTATAGGATTAGGGGGAGATACGCAGTATTTT.

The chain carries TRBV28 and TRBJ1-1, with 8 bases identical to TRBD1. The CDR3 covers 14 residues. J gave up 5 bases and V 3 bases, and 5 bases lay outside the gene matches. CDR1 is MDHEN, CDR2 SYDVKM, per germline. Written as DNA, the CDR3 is TGTGCCAGCAGTTTCAGGGGGCGAAGGACTGAAGCTTTCTTT. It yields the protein CASSFRGRRTEAFF.

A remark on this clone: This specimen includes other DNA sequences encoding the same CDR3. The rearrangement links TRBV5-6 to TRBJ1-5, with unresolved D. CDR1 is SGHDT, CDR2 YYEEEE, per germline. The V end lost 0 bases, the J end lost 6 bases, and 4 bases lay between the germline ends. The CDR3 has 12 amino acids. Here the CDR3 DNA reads TGTGCCAGCAGCTTGGCCAGTCAGCCCCAGCATTTT. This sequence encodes CASSLASQPQHF.